Reported below is one T cell receptor (beta chain). Its antigen is as yet unknown. The sample comes from a study of beta chain features in type 1 diabetes. Study context: There were 90 million to 110 million sorted cells examined across all samples.

The CDR3 covers 11 residues. V lost 8 bases, J lost 0 bases, and 4 bases lay in between. The germline V gene encodes CDR1 MNHEY and CDR2 SVGAGI. What was sequenced were expressed TCRB transcripts, since all of the isolated RNA had been reverse transcribed. Sequencing was performed with immunoSEQ multiplex PCR; in TCRdb, only in-frame clones are kept and a portion is missing. This sample has over 650,000 clones, with about 14% found just once. Overall study results and limits: A closer apparent resemblance between naive, central memory and Treg TCRB repertoires was seen in patients than in healthy donors. In every one of the four CD4+ subsets, TCRB CDR3s were moderately but significantly shorter in Type 1 diabetes patients.

The chain is built from TRBV6-5 and TRBJ2-5; D remains ambiguous. This sequence was found in a young man with type 1 diabetes. Sequenced input: naive CD4+ T cells from blood. The CDR3 here is CASLYQETQYF. The CDR3 bases are TGTGCCAGCTTGTACCAAGAGACCCAGTACTTC.